Below are 5 T cell receptor beta chains sequenced from a single sample in a study of blood T cell repertoires in COVID-19. TCRdb's copy holds only in-frame clones and misses some; the assay was immunoSEQ multiplex PCR. The table lists under 45,000 clones, 75% to 90% of them singletons. What was sequenced was peripheral blood. All receptors come from a man older than 75 with active COVID-19.

CDR3 sequence: CASSYQYEQYF. CDR3 DNA sequence: TGTGCCAGCAGTTACCAATACGAGCAGTACTTC. V and J are TRBV6-2 or TRBV6-3 and TRBJ2-7; D is undetermined. Per the germline V gene, CDR1 is MNHEY and CDR2 is SVGEGT. The CDR3 has 11 residues. The germline V and J ends were trimmed by 2 bases and 4 bases, with 3 bases remaining between them.

The rearrangement uses TRBV28 and TRBJ1-3; 8 nucleotides match TRBD1. CDR1 and CDR2 (germline): MDHEN, SYDVKM. The junction had 1 base not matched to a gene; V was cut back by 2 bases and J by 4 bases. CDR3 length equals 14 residues. The CDR3 protein is CASSLGQGGNTIYF. DNA of the CDR3: TGTGCCAGCAGTTTAGGACAGGGCGGAAACACCATATATTTT.

The chain carries TRBV11-2 and TRBJ2-7, with 9 bases identical to TRBD2. The CDR3 totals 14 residues. V was clipped by 5 bases and J by 7 bases; unmatched bases: 9. The germline V gene has CDR1 SGHAT and CDR2 FQNNGV. CDR3 protein: CASSHEAGGREQYF. Written as DNA, the CDR3 is TGTGCCAGCAGCCATGAAGCGGGAGGACGAGAGCAGTACTTC.

V and J are TRBV9 and TRBJ2-3, with 8 positions matching TRBD2. The CDR3 totals 16 residues. V lost 0 bases and J lost 7; bases outside the gene matches: 10. Germline assignment: CDR1 SGDLS and CDR2 YYNGEE. The CDR3 spells CASSVGAGGPTNTQYF. CDR3 coding DNA: TGTGCCAGCAGCGTAGGCGCGGGAGGCCCTACGAATACGCAGTATTTT.

This clone came up a few times. The V and J genes are TRBV27 and TRBJ2-7, with TRBD2 matching 9 bases. The CDR3 consists of 14 residues. V dropped 5 bases and J dropped 7; count of bases not matched to a gene: 9. CDR1 MNHEY and CDR2 SMNVEV come from the germline V gene (reference sequence). This CDR3 is CASSRAGTSREQYF. The DNA for the CDR3 is TGTGCCAGCAGTCGAGCCGGGACTAGCAGGGAGCAGTACTTC.